These 27 T cell receptor beta chains originate from one sample sequenced in a study of blood T cell repertoires in COVID-19. Generated by immunoSEQ multiplex PCR, the TCRdb table keeps only in-frame clones and is missing some. The sample consists of approximately 170,000 clones, 65% to 85% of them appearing once. The specimen was peripheral blood. The receptors were gathered from a woman between 65 and 79 years old who had recovered from COVID-19.

Only one count was recorded for this clone. This chain links TRBV12-3 or TRBV12-4 with TRBJ1-5; unclear D gene. The CDR3 runs to 12 residues. Trimming left V 2 bases short and J 6 bases short, with 5 bases between. Here the CDR3 DNA reads TGTGCCAGCAGTTTACTCGGTCAGCCCCAGCATTTT. Protein product: CASSLLGQPQHF.

The chain combines TRBV11-1 with TRBJ1-1, with D hard to call. The V end lost 1 base, the J end lost 5 bases, and 8 bases lay between the germline ends. Germline loops: CDR1 SGHAT, CDR2 FQDESV (reference sequence). The CDR3 extends over 13 amino acids. Here the CDR3 reads CASSLGPGTEAFF. CDR3 coding DNA: TGTGCCAGCAGCTTAGGGCCGGGGACTGAAGCTTTCTTT.

V gene TRBV5-1 combines with J gene TRBJ1-5; possible D gene TRBD1, 5 bases. The CDR3 is 15 residues long. Germline CDR1 SGHRS, CDR2 YFSETQ. Trimming took off 0 bases at V and 7 bases at J, with 14 bases between the two ends. CDR3 sequence reads: CASSLDGGGEQPQHF. The CDR3 nucleotides are TGCGCCAGCAGCTTGGACGGCGGGGGTGAGCAGCCCCAGCATTTT.

The chain uses TRBV3-1 (or the pseudogene TRBV3-2) and TRBJ1-1, with D unclear. CDR3 size: 14 residues. CDR1 is LGHDT and CDR2 is YNNKEL in the germline V gene (reference sequence). V was cut by 0 bases and J by 4 bases, with 9 bases left in between. CDR3 region: CASSQDWAITEAFF. The DNA for the CDR3 is TGTGCCAGCAGCCAAGATTGGGCGATCACTGAAGCTTTCTTT.

This chain links TRBV28 with TRBJ1-1; D ambiguous. Germline V gene data show CDR1 as MDHEN and CDR2 as SYDVKM. The length of the CDR3 is 12 residues. V was clipped by 3 bases and J by 6 bases, with 8 bases between them. The CDR3: CASSFWESEAFF. CDR3 DNA: TGTGCCAGCAGTTTTTGGGAGTCTGAAGCTTTCTTT.

This clone appeared many times. The V gene is TRBV18, the J gene TRBJ1-1; 7 bases agree with TRBD1. This CDR3 is 15 amino acids long. V shed 8 bases and J 0 bases; nucleotides not matched to a gene: 9. The V gene's germline CDR1 is KGHSH and CDR2 LQKENI. CDR3 residues: CASMRGLGVNTEAFF. CDR3 nucleotides: TGTGCCAGCATGAGGGGGCTTGGAGTGAACACTGAAGCTTTCTTT.

This clone came up once. This chain uses TRBV28 with TRBJ2-7; 8 positions agree with TRBD1. V lost 11 bases to trimming and J lost 7 bases; unmatched junction nucleotides: 7. Per germline, CDR1 MDHEN and CDR2 SYDVKM. This CDR3 is 11 amino acids long. CDR3 residues: CAARQGREQYF. In DNA, the CDR3 is TGTGCCGCCAGACAGGGGCGGGAGCAGTACTTC. Looking up the rest from reference TRBV28 and TRBJ2-7 gives the full variable domain: DVKVTQSSRYLVKRTGEKVFLECVQDMDHENMFWYRQDPGLGLRLIYFSYDVKMKEKGDIPEGYSVSREKKERFSLILESASTNQTSMYLCAARQGREQYFGPGTRLTVT.

The V call is TRBV4-3, the J call TRBJ1-2; 7 positions agree with TRBD1. There are 14 residues in the CDR3. Looked up from germline, CDR1 is LGHNA and CDR2 is YSLEER. With 4 bases clipped from V and 1 base from J, the junction kept 3 bases outside the gene matches. The CDR3 is CASSRDSLNYGYTF. The CDR3 coding sequence is TGCGCCAGCAGCCGGGACAGTCTTAACTATGGCTACACCTTC.

This clone was detected only a few times. V gene TRBV2 combines with J gene TRBJ1-1; D call uncertain. The germline V gene encodes CDR1 SNHLY and CDR2 FYNNEI. V lost 9 bases and J lost 5, with 13 bases in between. This CDR3 is 12 amino acids long. The CDR3 region has the DNA TGTGCCAGGGGGAAGACGGGAACTGAAGCTTTCTTT. It specifies CARGKTGTEAFF.

The rearrangement joins TRBV12-3 or TRBV12-4 to TRBJ2-3, with D possibly being TRBD2 (5 bases). The CDR3 loop spans 13 amino acids. Trimming took off 2 bases at V and 7 bases at J, with 10 bases between the two ends. The chain's CDR3 is CASSLSGSYTQYF. The DNA for the CDR3 is TGTGCCAGCAGTTTATCGGGGTCTTATACGCAGTATTTT.

The chain has TRBV11-2 and TRBJ2-3; TRBD2 matches 8 bases. V was clipped by 5 bases and J by 6 bases; unmatched bases: 10. Germline V gene lookup returns CDR1 SGHAT and CDR2 FQNNGV. CDR3 length: 15 amino acids. CDR3 loop: CASSPGGGVGDTQYF. The CDR3 coding sequence is TGTGCCAGCAGCCCCGGGGGGGGAGTCGGGGATACGCAGTATTTT.

This rearrangement joins TRBV5-4 to TRBJ1-2, with 10 bases that match TRBD1. Germline values: CDR1 SGHNT, CDR2 YYREEE (reference sequence). With V trimmed by 0 bases and J by 12 bases, 8 bases remained unmatched. The CDR3 is made up of 14 amino acids. The CDR3 region is CASSLVLGQGHHTF. The CDR3 bases are TGTGCCAGCAGCTTGGTTTTGGGACAGGGGCACCACACCTTC.

This clone was observed a few times. The chain couples TRBV7-3 to TRBJ1-2; TRBD1 is a possible D gene (5 bases). The germline V gene has CDR1 SGHTA and CDR2 FQGTGA. With 3 bases removed from V and 5 bases from J, the gap between germline ends came to 10 bases. The CDR3 totals 13 residues. The CDR3 sequence: CASSFGGGYGYTF. The CDR3 coding sequence is TGTGCCAGCAGCTTTGGTGGGGGGTATGGCTACACCTTC.

The CDR3 region has the DNA TGTGCCAGCAGTCCCCGGGGGACTACCCAAGAGACCCAGTACTTC. It codes for CASSPRGTTQETQYF. The chain carries TRBV25-1 and TRBJ2-5; 7 bases match TRBD2. The germline CDR1 and CDR2 sequences are MGHDK and SYGVNS. Trimming at V came to 5 bases and at J to 1 base, leaving 7 bases not matched to a gene. This CDR3 has 15 residues.

This clone was detected a few times. The gene calls are TRBV7-2 and TRBJ2-5; possible D gene TRBD1, 5 bases. In germline, CDR1 is SGHTA, CDR2 FQGNSA. V lost 3 bases, J lost 6 bases, and 14 bases lay in between. The CDR3 runs 14 residues. CDR3 amino acids: CASSLGGAPQTQYF. The CDR3 DNA reads as TGTGCCAGCAGCTTGGGTGGGGCTCCCCAGACCCAGTACTTC. The whole variable domain, remainder taken from reference TRBV7-2 and TRBJ2-5, is GAGVSQSPSNKVTEKGKDVELRCDPISGHTALYWYRQSLGQGLEFLIYFQGNSAPDKSGLPSDRFSAERTGGSVSTLTIQRTQQEDSAVYLCASSLGGAPQTQYFGPGTRLLVL.

V is TRBV5-1 and J is TRBJ2-2, with 9 bases identical to TRBD2. V shed 0 bases and J 3 bases; nucleotides not matched to a gene: 3. Germline V CDR1 and CDR2: SGHRS, YFSETQ. This CDR3 spans 16 amino acids. CDR3: CASSLGSGGDTGELFF. CDR3 DNA sequence: TGCGCCAGCAGCTTGGGTAGCGGGGGAGACACCGGGGAGCTGTTTTTT.

V and J are TRBV9 and TRBJ1-5; 8 bases line up with TRBD1. CDR1 and CDR2 (germline): SGDLS, YYNGEE. Trimming took 3 bases from V and 9 from J; bases not matched to a gene: 14. CDR3 length: 16 residues. CDR3 in amino acids: CASSAGDRGTAGPQHF. CDR3 bases: TGTGCCAGCAGCGCCGGCGACAGGGGCACCGCTGGGCCCCAGCATTTT.

This sequence joins TRBV7-3 and TRBJ2-1; 8 bases agree with TRBD1. The CDR3 is 14 amino acids. J lost 6 bases, V lost 5 bases, and 6 bases had no gene match. Germline CDR1 reads SGHTA; CDR2 reads FQGTGA. CDR3 coding DNA: TGTGCCAGCAGCCCCGGGGACAGGCCCAATGAGCAGTTCTTC. Residues: CASSPGDRPNEQFF.

The V gene is TRBV28, the J gene TRBJ1-1; possibly TRBD1 for D (5 bases). The CDR3 has 15 amino acids. The V and J ends lost 4 bases and 6 bases respectively, with 18 bases between them. Looked up from germline, CDR1 is MDHEN and CDR2 is SYDVKM. CDR3 region: CASSSTGVRGAEAFF. CDR3 bases: TGTGCCAGCAGTTCCACCGGGGTACGGGGGGCTGAAGCTTTCTTT.

This rearrangement joins TRBV9 to TRBJ2-7, with TRBD1 identical over 9 bases. From germline, CDR1 is SGDLS and CDR2 YYNGEE. CDR3 length equals 15 residues. Trimming removed 4 bases from V and 1 base from J; junction bases left unmatched: 6. The CDR3 is CASSPRGQGSYEQYF. In nucleotides, the CDR3 is TGTGCCAGCAGCCCCCGCGGACAGGGGTCCTACGAGCAGTACTTC.

This chain uses TRBV12-5 with TRBJ2-3, with 9 positions matching TRBD2. The V gene end was trimmed by 1 base and the J gene end by 5 bases; junction bases not matched to a gene: 1. CDR1 is LGHNT and CDR2 is FRNRAP in the germline V gene. The CDR3 is 14 amino acids. The CDR3 bases are TGTGCTAGTGGTTTGGATAGCGGGGGAGATACGCAGTATTTT. It codes for CASGLDSGGDTQYF.

This rearrangement joins TRBV7-2 to TRBJ2-5; 8 positions agree with TRBD1. This CDR3 is built from 13 residues. Germline V gene lookup returns CDR1 SGHTA and CDR2 FQGNSA. Trimming cost V 5 bases and J 2 bases; bases outside gene matches: 1. CDR3 DNA: TGTGCCAGCAGCGGGACAGGACAAGAGACCCAGTACTTC. It yields the protein CASSGTGQETQYF.

This chain joins TRBV6-5 and TRBJ2-3, with TRBD1 identical over 7 bases. Germline lookup yields CDR1 MNHEY and CDR2 SVGAGI. The CDR3 runs to 15 residues. The V segment lost 4 bases and the J segment 1 base; nucleotides outside the gene matches: 5. The CDR3 nucleotides read TGTGCCAGCAGTTCCGTAGACAGGGGCACAGATACGCAGTATTTT. Protein product: CASSSVDRGTDTQYF.

The chain carries TRBV15 and TRBJ1-2; perhaps TRBD1 as D (5 bases). The V end lost 6 bases, the J end lost 2 bases, and 13 bases lay between the germline ends. This CDR3 spans 14 amino acids. Germline CDR1 and CDR2: LNHNV and YYDKDF (reference sequence). CDR3 bases: TGTGCCACCAGGGGCAGGGATTACAACTATGGCTACACCTTC. As protein: CATRGRDYNYGYTF. The full variable domain, completed using reference TRBV15 and TRBJ1-2, is DAMVIQNPRYQVTQFGKPVTLSCSQTLNHNVMYWYQQKSSQAPKLLFHYYDKDFNNEADTPDNFQSRRPNTSFCFLDIRSPGLGDTAMYLCATRGRDYNYGYTFGSGTRLTVV.

The chain has TRBV5-1 and TRBJ1-1; no clear D. CDR3 length: 14 amino acids. Germline assignment: CDR1 SGHRS and CDR2 YFSETQ. V shed 0 bases and J shed 4 bases, with 10 bases lying between them. The CDR3 loop is CASSLGGGGTEAFF. CDR3 coding DNA: TGCGCCAGCAGCTTGGGTGGAGGAGGCACTGAAGCTTTCTTT.

The rearrangement uses TRBV7-9 and TRBJ2-7, with TRBD1 matching 9 bases. CDR1 is SEHNR and CDR2 is FQNEAQ in the germline V gene (reference sequence). The CDR3 totals 15 residues. V dropped 5 bases and J dropped 5; count of bases not matched to a gene: 10. The CDR3 DNA reads as TGTGCCAGCAGCATTACCCACAGGGGGCTGGACGAGCAGTACTTC. Its protein product is CASSITHRGLDEQYF.

The rearrangement links TRBV13 to TRBJ1-2; the match to TRBD1 covers 9 bases. J gave up 4 bases and V 5 bases, and 5 bases lay outside the gene matches. The CDR3 loop spans 14 amino acids. Germline V gene lookup returns CDR1 PRHDT and CDR2 FYEKMQ (reference sequence). CDR3: CASSTRDRVYGYTF. DNA of the CDR3: TGTGCCAGCAGCACCCGGGACAGGGTCTATGGCTACACCTTC.